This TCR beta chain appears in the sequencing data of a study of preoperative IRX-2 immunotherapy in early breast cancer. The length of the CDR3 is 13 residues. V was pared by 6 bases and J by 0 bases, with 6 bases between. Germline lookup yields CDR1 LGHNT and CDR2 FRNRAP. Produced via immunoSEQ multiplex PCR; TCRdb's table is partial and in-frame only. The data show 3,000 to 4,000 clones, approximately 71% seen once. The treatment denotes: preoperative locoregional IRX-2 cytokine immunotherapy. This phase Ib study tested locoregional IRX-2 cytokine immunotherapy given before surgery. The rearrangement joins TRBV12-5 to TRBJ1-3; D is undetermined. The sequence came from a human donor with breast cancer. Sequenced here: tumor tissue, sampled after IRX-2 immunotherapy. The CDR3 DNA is TGTGCTAGTGGCTTGAGCTCTGGAAACACCATATATTTT. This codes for CASGLSSGNTIYF.